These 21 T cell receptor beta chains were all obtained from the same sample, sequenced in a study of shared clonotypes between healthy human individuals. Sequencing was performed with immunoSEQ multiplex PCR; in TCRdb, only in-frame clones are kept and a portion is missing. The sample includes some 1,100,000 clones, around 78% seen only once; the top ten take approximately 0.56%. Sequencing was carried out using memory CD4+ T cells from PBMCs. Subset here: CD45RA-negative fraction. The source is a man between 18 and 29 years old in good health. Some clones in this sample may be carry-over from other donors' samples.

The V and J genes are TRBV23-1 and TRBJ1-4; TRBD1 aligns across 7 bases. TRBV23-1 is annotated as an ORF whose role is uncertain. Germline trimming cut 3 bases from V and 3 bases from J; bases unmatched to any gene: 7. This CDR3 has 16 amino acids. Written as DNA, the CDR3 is TGCGCCAGCAGTCACGGGCAGGGGGAGGCTAATGAAAAACTGTTTTTT. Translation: CASSHGQGEANEKLFF.

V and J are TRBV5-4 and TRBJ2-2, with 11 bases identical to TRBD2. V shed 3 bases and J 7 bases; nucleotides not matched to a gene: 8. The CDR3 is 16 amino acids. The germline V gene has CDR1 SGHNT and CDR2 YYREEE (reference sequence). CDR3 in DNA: TGTGCCAGCAGCTCGTTAGCGGGAGGGGGCAACGGGGAGCTGTTTTTT. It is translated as CASSSLAGGGNGELFF.

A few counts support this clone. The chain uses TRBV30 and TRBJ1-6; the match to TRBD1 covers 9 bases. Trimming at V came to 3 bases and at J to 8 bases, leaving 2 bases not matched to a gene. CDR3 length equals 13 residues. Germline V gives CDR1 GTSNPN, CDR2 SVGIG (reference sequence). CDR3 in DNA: TGTGCCTGGAGGGGACAGGGAGATTCACCCCTCCACTTT. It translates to CAWRGQGDSPLHF.

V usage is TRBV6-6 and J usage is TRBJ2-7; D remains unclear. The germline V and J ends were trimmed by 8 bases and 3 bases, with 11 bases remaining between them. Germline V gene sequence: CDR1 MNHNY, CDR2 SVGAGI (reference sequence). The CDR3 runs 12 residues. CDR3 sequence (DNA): TGTGCCAGCTCCGCGAGCGACTACGAGCAGTACTTC. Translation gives CASSASDYEQYF.

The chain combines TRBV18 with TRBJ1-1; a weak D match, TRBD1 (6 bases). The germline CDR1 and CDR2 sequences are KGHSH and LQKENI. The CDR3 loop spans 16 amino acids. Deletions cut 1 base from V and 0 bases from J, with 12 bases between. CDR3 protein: CASSPLSGTMNTEAFF. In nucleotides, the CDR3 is TGTGCCAGCTCACCACTCAGCGGGACAATGAACACTGAAGCTTTCTTT.

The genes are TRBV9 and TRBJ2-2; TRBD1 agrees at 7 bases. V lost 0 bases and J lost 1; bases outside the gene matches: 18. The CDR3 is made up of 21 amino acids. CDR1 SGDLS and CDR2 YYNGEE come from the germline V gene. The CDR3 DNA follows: TGTGCCAGCAGCGTAGCACAGGGGACAACCTCGGGGAGAAGGAACACCGGGGAGCTGTTTTTT. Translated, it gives CASSVAQGTTSGRRNTGELFF.

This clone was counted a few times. Here the CDR3 DNA reads TGTGCCACCAGCAGAGGATTGGGGGGTACCGGGGAGCTGTTTTTT. This gives the protein CATSRGLGGTGELFF. This sequence joins TRBV15 and TRBJ2-2, with a possible D match to TRBD2 (6 bases). The CDR3 loop spans 15 amino acids. The germline V gene has CDR1 LNHNV and CDR2 YYDKDF (reference sequence). Trimming took off 1 base at V and 5 bases at J, with 11 bases between the two ends.

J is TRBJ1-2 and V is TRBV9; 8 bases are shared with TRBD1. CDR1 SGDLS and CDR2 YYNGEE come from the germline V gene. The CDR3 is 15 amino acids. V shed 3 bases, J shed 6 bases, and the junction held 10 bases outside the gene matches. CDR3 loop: CASSARQGFVDGYTF. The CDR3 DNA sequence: TGTGCCAGCAGCGCGAGACAGGGGTTCGTGGATGGCTACACCTTC.

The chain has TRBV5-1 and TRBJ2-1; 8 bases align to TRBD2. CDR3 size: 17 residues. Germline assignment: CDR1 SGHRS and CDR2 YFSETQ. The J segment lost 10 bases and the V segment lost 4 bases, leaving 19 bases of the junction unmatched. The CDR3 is CASSLYLSGGPPAEQFF. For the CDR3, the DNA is TGCGCCAGCAGCCTCTACTTAAGCGGGGGCCCACCGGCGGAGCAGTTCTTC.

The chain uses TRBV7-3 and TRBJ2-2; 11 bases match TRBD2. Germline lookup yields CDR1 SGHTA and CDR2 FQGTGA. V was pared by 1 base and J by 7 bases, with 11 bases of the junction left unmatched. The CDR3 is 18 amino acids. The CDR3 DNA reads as TGTGCCAGCAGCTTAATCGTAGCGGGAGGGCCTTTCGGCGGGGAGCTGTTTTTT. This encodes CASSLIVAGGPFGGELFF.

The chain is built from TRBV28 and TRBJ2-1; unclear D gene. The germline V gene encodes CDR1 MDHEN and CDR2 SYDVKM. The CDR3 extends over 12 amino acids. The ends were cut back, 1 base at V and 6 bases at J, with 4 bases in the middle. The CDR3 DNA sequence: TGTGCCAGCAGTTTATCGGTCAATGAGCAGTTCTTC. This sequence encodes CASSLSVNEQFF.

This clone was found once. In DNA, the CDR3 is TGTGCCAGTAGTATCCCTCCGGGCAGGGGCCGCCTCTACGAGCAGTACTTC. Protein sequence: CASSIPPGRGRLYEQYF. The J gene is TRBJ2-7, the V gene TRBV19; D may be TRBD1 (6 bases). The germline gives CDR1 LNHDA, CDR2 SQIVND (reference sequence). This CDR3 comprises 17 residues. Deletions cut 3 bases from V and 3 bases from J, with 21 bases between.

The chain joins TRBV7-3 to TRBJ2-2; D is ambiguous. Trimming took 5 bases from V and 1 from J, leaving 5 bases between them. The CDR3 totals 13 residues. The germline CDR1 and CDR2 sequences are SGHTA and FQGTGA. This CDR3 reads CASSHKNTGELFF. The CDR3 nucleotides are TGTGCCAGCAGCCACAAGAACACCGGGGAGCTGTTTTTT.

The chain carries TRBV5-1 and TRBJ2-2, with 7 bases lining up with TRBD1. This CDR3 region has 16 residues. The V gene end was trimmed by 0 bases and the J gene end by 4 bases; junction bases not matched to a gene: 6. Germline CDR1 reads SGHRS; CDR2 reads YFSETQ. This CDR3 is CASSLGAGGPTGELFF. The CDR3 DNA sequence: TGCGCCAGCAGCTTGGGGGCAGGGGGTCCCACCGGGGAGCTGTTTTTT.

CDR3 protein: CASSSQGRGSGANVLTF. DNA for the CDR3: TGTGCCAGCAGTTCTCAAGGACGGGGGTCTGGGGCCAACGTCCTGACTTTC. The gene calls are TRBV28 and TRBJ2-6, with TRBD2 as a possible D gene (6 bases). This CDR3 has 17 amino acids. CDR1 and CDR2 from the germline V gene are MDHEN and SYDVKM. Between the trimmed V and J ends, which lost 4 bases and 1 base, there was a span of 14 bases.

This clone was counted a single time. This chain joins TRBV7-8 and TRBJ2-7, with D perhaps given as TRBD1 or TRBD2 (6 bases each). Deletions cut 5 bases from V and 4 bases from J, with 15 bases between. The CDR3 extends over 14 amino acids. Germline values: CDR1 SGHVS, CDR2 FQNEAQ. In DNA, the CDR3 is TGTGCCAGCAGCCCGGGGGCAGATGTTTACGAGCAGTACTTC. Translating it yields CASSPGADVYEQYF.

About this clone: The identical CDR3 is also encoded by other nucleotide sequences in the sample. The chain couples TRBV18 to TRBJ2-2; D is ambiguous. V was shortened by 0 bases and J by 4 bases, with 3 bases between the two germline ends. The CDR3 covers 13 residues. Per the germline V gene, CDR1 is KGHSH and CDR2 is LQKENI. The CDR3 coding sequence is TGTGCCAGCTCACCACCGTCCACCGGGGAGCTGTTTTTT. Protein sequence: CASSPPSTGELFF. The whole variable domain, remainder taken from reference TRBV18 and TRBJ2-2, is NAGVMQNPRHLVRRRGQEARLRCSPMKGHSHVYWYRQLPEEGLKFMVYLQKENIIDESGMPKERFSAEFPKEGPSILRIQQVVRGDSAAYFCASSPPSTGELFFGEGSRLTVL.

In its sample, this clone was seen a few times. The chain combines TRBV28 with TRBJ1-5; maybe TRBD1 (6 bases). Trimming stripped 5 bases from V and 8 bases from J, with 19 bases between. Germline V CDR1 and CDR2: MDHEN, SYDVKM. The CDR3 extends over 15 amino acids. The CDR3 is CASSTFDRRGEPQHF. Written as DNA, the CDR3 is TGTGCCAGCAGTACTTTCGACAGGCGCGGGGAGCCCCAGCATTTT.

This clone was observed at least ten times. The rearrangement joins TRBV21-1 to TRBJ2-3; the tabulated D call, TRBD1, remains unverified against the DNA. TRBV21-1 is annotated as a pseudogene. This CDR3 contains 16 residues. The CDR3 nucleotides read TGTGCCAGCAGCAACCGGGACAGGTCAAGCACAGATACGCAGTATTTT. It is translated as CASSNRDRSSTDTQYF.

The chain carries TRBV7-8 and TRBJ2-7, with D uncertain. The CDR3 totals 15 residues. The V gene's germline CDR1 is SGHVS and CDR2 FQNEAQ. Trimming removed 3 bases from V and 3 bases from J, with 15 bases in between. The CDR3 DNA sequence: TGTGCCAGCAGCTTGGCCCCCGATTTCTTCTACGAGCAGTACTTC. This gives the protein CASSLAPDFFYEQYF. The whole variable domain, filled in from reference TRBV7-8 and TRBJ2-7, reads GAGVSQSPRYKVAKRGQDVALRCDPISGHVSLFWYQQALGQGPEFLTYFQNEAQLDKSGLPSDRFFAERPEGSVSTLKIQRTQQEDSAVYLCASSLAPDFFYEQYFGPGTRLTVT.

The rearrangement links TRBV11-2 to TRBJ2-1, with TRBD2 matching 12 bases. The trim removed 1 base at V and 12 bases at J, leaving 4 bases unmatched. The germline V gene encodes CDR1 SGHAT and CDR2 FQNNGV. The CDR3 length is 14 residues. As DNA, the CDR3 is TGTGCCAGCAGCTTAGGGCTAGCGGGAGGGCCGCAGTTCTTC. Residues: CASSLGLAGGPQFF.